This entry lists 22 T cell receptor beta chains sequenced from one sample in a study of control samples from healthy donors and cancer patients. Sequenced by immunoSEQ multiplex PCR; TCRdb stores in-frame clones only, minus some. The sample holds 90,000 to 100,000 clones; 70% to 80% are singletons and the top ten take under 12%. The material sequenced was blood. All receptors come from a woman aged 25-40 years in good health.

The genes are TRBV10-3 and TRBJ2-7; no firm D call. V was pared by 10 bases and J by 0 bases, with 7 bases between. CDR1 ENHRY and CDR2 SYGVKD come from the germline V gene. There are 11 residues in the CDR3. The CDR3 spells CATRISYEQYF. The CDR3 coding sequence is TGTGCCACCCGGATCTCCTACGAGCAGTACTTC.

This clone was counted between two and nine times. The chain employs TRBV29-1 and TRBJ2-2; no clear D gene. V was shortened by 2 bases and J by 5 bases, with 3 bases between the two germline ends. The CDR3 loop spans 11 amino acids. From germline, CDR1 is SQVTM and CDR2 ANQGSEA. DNA of the CDR3: TGCAGCGTTGAATGGACCGGGGAGCTGTTTTTT. As protein: CSVEWTGELFF.

This clone has ten or more counts. The chain employs TRBV5-1 and TRBJ2-1; D may be TRBD1 (6 bases). Germline CDR1 and CDR2: SGHRS and YFSETQ. V was cut by 0 bases and J by 2 bases, with 9 bases left in between. CDR3 length: 15 residues. The CDR3 protein is CASSLGDTTYNEQFF. DNA of the CDR3: TGCGCCAGCAGCTTGGGGGACACCACCTACAATGAGCAGTTCTTC.

The V gene is TRBV10-3, the J gene TRBJ2-7; TRBD1 is a possible D gene (5 bases). This CDR3 has 13 amino acids. Trimming shortened V by 5 bases and J by 5 bases, and 13 bases separated the two germline ends. Looked up from germline, CDR1 is ENHRY and CDR2 is SYGVKD. The CDR3 sequence: CAISFRVLDEQYF. In DNA form, the CDR3 reads TGTGCCATCAGTTTCAGGGTGTTGGACGAGCAGTACTTC.

The rearrangement joins TRBV23-1 to TRBJ1-1; D not resolved. TRBV23-1 belongs to the ORF category, with a function that is uncertain. Trimming pared 1 base from V and 3 bases from J, leaving 15 bases between. This CDR3 has 16 residues. Here the CDR3 DNA reads TGCGCCAGCAGTCAATACGGCGGGGTTGGTGACACTGAAGCTTTCTTT. Encoded protein: CASSQYGGVGDTEAFF.

This clone was counted between two and nine times. This chain uses TRBV4-1 with TRBJ1-6, with 9 nucleotides matching TRBD1. CDR3 length equals 16 residues. With V trimmed by 4 bases and J by 7 bases, 8 bases remained unmatched. Per germline, CDR1 MGHRA and CDR2 YSYEKL. The CDR3 sequence: CASSPPGTGLNSPLHF. The CDR3 DNA follows: TGCGCCAGCAGCCCTCCCGGGACAGGGTTGAATTCACCCCTCCACTTT.

The chain employs TRBV7-8 and TRBJ2-7; D is undetermined. Trimming removed 5 bases from V and 0 bases from J, with 5 bases in between. Germline V gene sequence: CDR1 SGHVS, CDR2 FQNEAQ. The CDR3 sequence is 12 residues long. The CDR3: CASSTSSYEQYF. As DNA, the CDR3 is TGTGCCAGCAGCACCAGCTCCTACGAGCAGTACTTC. Full variable domain (outside the CDR3, taken from reference TRBV7-8 and TRBJ2-7): GAGVSQSPRYKVAKRGQDVALRCDPISGHVSLFWYQQALGQGPEFLTYFQNEAQLDKSGLPSDRFFAERPEGSVSTLKIQRTQQEDSAVYLCASSTSSYEQYFGPGTRLTVT.

This sequence joins TRBV2 and TRBJ2-5; no clear D. The CDR3 runs to 14 residues. Trimming cost V 8 bases and J 3 bases, with 16 bases left between them. Germline V gene lookup returns CDR1 SNHLY and CDR2 FYNNEI. The CDR3 DNA is TGTGCCAGCCCCGAACGGGTATTCAAAGAGACCCAGTACTTC. It specifies CASPERVFKETQYF.

This chain links TRBV9 with TRBJ2-3, with 9 positions matching TRBD1. The CDR3 has 14 amino acids. Germline assignment: CDR1 SGDLS and CDR2 YYNGEE. V was pared by 4 bases and J by 4 bases, with 4 bases of the junction left unmatched. The CDR3 region is CASSPRQGADTQYF. As DNA, the CDR3 is TGTGCCAGCAGCCCCCGACAGGGGGCAGATACGCAGTATTTT.

This clone came up a few times. The genes are TRBV6-5 and TRBJ1-1; perhaps TRBD1 as D (5 bases). In germline, CDR1 is MNHEY, CDR2 SVGAGI. Trimming removed 7 bases at V and 5 bases at J, with 14 bases between. The CDR3 is made up of 13 amino acids. In DNA, the CDR3 is TGTGCCAGCACCACAGGATCTGGTACTGAAGCTTTCTTT. It specifies CASTTGSGTEAFF.

This clone was seen more than once but under ten times. The chain links TRBV30 to TRBJ2-3; TRBD2 agrees at 8 bases. With 4 bases clipped from V and 2 bases from J, the junction kept 14 bases outside the gene matches. The CDR3 runs to 17 residues. The germline V gene encodes CDR1 GTSNPN and CDR2 SVGIG (reference sequence). The CDR3 is CAWTLGASGYSTDTQYF. For the CDR3, the DNA is TGTGCCTGGACCCTAGGGGCTAGCGGGTACTCCACAGATACGCAGTATTTT. The entire variable domain, with the rest obtained from reference TRBV30 and TRBJ2-3, is as follows: SQTIHQWPATLVQPVGSPLSLECTVEGTSNPNLYWYRQAAGRGLQLLFYSVGIGQISSEVPQNLSASRPQDRQFILSSKKLLLSDSGFYLCAWTLGASGYSTDTQYFGPGTRLTVL.

The chain is built from TRBV6-5 and TRBJ1-1; TRBD1 agrees at 7 bases. J was trimmed by 4 bases and V by 5 bases; bases with no gene match: 7. The V gene's germline CDR1 is MNHEY and CDR2 SVGAGI. The CDR3 loop spans 14 amino acids. The CDR3 protein is CASSQRGRSTEAFF. The CDR3, as DNA: TGTGCCAGCAGTCAGAGGGGGCGCAGCACTGAAGCTTTCTTT.

The V call is TRBV9, the J call TRBJ2-3, with a weak D call TRBD2 (5 bases). The CDR3 runs to 14 residues. Germline V CDR1 and CDR2: SGDLS, YYNGEE. The V and J ends lost 0 bases and 4 bases respectively, with 9 bases between them. CDR3 in amino acids: CASSVGLAPDTQYF. The CDR3 coding sequence is TGTGCCAGCAGCGTAGGGCTAGCTCCAGATACGCAGTATTTT. The full variable domain, its missing parts supplied by reference TRBV9 and TRBJ2-3, is DSGVTQTPKHLITATGQRVTLRCSPRSGDLSVYWYQQSLDQGLQFLIQYYNGEERAKGNILERFSAQQFPDLHSELNLSSLELGDSALYFCASSVGLAPDTQYFGPGTRLTVL.

The chain is built from TRBV19 and TRBJ1-1; a possible D gene is TRBD1 (6 bases). The germline V and J ends were trimmed by 4 bases and 7 bases, with 13 bases remaining between them. Germline-derived CDR1 and CDR2 are LNHDA and SQIVND (reference sequence). The CDR3 runs 13 residues. CDR3: CASSTVTGSEAFF. CDR3 nucleotides: TGTGCCAGTAGTACGGTTACAGGGAGTGAAGCTTTCTTT.

This clone was observed once. This CDR3 is CASSQDLRGGTDTQYF. The CDR3 DNA is TGTGCCAGCAGCCAAGATTTGCGGGGGGGCACAGATACGCAGTATTTT. The chain carries TRBV14 and TRBJ2-3; 8 positions match TRBD2. The CDR3 contains 16 residues. V lost 0 bases and J lost 1; bases outside the gene matches: 3. CDR1 SGHDN and CDR2 FVKESK come from the germline V gene.

The rearrangement uses TRBV6-5 and TRBJ2-7; TRBD1 agrees at 7 bases. The CDR3 contains 15 residues. CDR1 is MNHEY and CDR2 is SVGAGI in the germline V gene. V lost 0 bases and J lost 3; bases outside the gene matches: 5. CDR3 sequence: CASSYSVRDSYEQYF. The CDR3 nucleotides are TGTGCCAGCAGTTACTCTGTCAGGGACAGCTACGAGCAGTACTTC.

J is TRBJ2-1 and V is TRBV5-1; the D gene is possibly TRBD2 (5 bases). Trimming removed 4 bases at V and 0 bases at J, with 11 bases between. The CDR3 runs to 15 residues. CDR1 is SGHRS and CDR2 is YFSETQ in the germline V gene. The CDR3 is CASSRTAGSYNEQFF. Here the CDR3 DNA reads TGCGCCAGCAGCCGGACCGCGGGCTCCTACAATGAGCAGTTCTTC.

The chain joins TRBV13 to TRBJ2-2; 7 nucleotides align to TRBD1. Germline V gene data show CDR1 as PRHDT and CDR2 as FYEKMQ (reference sequence). The CDR3 consists of 17 residues. V gave up 0 bases and J gave up 0 bases; unmatched junction bases: 4. CDR3 region: CASSLGGRGSNTGELFF. CDR3 in DNA: TGTGCCAGCAGCTTAGGGGGCAGGGGGTCGAACACCGGGGAGCTGTTTTTT.

The gene calls are TRBV5-1 and TRBJ2-1, with TRBD2 identical over 7 bases. This CDR3 is 15 amino acids long. J lost 7 bases, V lost 3 bases, and 10 bases had no gene match. CDR1 and CDR2 from the germline V gene are SGHRS and YFSETQ. For the CDR3, the DNA is TGCGCCAGCAGCTCTGAACTAGCGCGGACTAATGAGCAGTTCTTC. As protein: CASSSELARTNEQFF.

The chain recombines TRBV5-6 with TRBJ1-1; 9 nucleotides agree with TRBD1. This CDR3 is 14 amino acids long. Trimming cost V 1 base and J 6 bases; bases outside gene matches: 4. The germline gives CDR1 SGHDT, CDR2 YYEEEE. The CDR3 protein is CASSLPGQGPEAFF. In nucleotides, the CDR3 is TGTGCCAGCAGCTTGCCGGGACAGGGTCCTGAAGCTTTCTTT.

In its sample, this clone was seen once. V gene TRBV19 combines with J gene TRBJ2-5, with D perhaps given as TRBD1 or TRBD2 (5 bases each). This CDR3 is built from 13 residues. Per the germline V gene, CDR1 is LNHDA and CDR2 is SQIVND (reference sequence). Trimming removed 4 bases at V and 2 bases at J, with 8 bases between. The CDR3 DNA sequence: TGTGCCAGTAGTACTTGGGGGCAAGAGACCCAGTACTTC. Amino acids: CASSTWGQETQYF.

The chain couples TRBV15 to TRBJ2-1, with D possibly matching TRBD2 (5 bases). This CDR3 has 15 amino acids. Per the germline V gene, CDR1 is LNHNV and CDR2 is YYDKDF (reference sequence). The ends were cut back, 0 bases at V and 9 bases at J, with 15 bases in the middle. CDR3 sequence reads: CATSRDPDSGLEQFF. CDR3 DNA: TGTGCCACCAGCAGAGACCCGGACTCCGGACTTGAGCAGTTCTTC.